This T cell receptor (beta chain) was recovered during a study of control samples from healthy donors and cancer patients. Clones were sequenced by immunoSEQ multiplex PCR, and TCRdb holds only the in-frame ones, with some missing. The sample has about 120,000 clones, around 89% seen once. The sequenced sample was blood. The origin of this receptor is a woman in her 70s in good health.

Here the CDR3 reads CSVEDPGPRGYTF. The DNA for the CDR3 is TGCAGCGTTGAAGACCCGGGGCCCCGGGGCTACACCTTC. The chain couples TRBV29-1 to TRBJ1-2, with D possibly TRBD1 on 5 matching bases. Between the trimmed V and J ends, which lost 0 bases and 8 bases, there was a span of 13 bases. Per the germline V gene, CDR1 is SQVTM and CDR2 is ANQGSEA. The CDR3 is 13 amino acids.